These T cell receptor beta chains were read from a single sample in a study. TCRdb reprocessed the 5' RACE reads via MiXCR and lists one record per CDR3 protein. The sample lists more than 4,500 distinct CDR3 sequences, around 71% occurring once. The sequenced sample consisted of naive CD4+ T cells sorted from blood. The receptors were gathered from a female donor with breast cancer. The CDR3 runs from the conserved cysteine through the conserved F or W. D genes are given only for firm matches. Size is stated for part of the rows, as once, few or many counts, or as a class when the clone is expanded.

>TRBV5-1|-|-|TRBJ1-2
CASSSGEAYGYTF
TGCGCCAGCAGCTCTGGAGAAGCCTATGGCTACACCTTC
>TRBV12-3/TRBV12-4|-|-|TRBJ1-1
CASSLTGYTEAFF
TGTGCCAGCAGCCTTACAGGGTACACTGAAGCTTTCTTT
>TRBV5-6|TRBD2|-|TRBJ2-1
CASSLGLAGGVEQFF
TGTGCCAGCAGCTTAGGACTAGCGGGAGGGGTTGAGCAGTTCTTC
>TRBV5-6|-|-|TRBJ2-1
CASSLGTQVEQFF
TGTGCCAGCAGCTTGGGAACGCAGGTTGAGCAGTTCTTC
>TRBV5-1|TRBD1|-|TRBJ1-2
CASSLGQGNYGYTF
TGCGCCAGCAGCTTGGGACAGGGGAACTATGGCTACACCTTC
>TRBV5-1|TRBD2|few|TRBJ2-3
CASSLGLASTDTQYF
TGCGCCAGCAGCCTTGGACTAGCGAGCACAGATACGCAGTATTTT
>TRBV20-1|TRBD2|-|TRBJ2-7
CSARGSGEQQYF
TGCAGTGCTAGGGGGAGCGGGGAACAGCAGTACTTC
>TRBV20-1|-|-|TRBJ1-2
CSAQPGPYYGYTF
TGCAGTGCTCAACCCGGGCCCTACTATGGCTACACCTTC
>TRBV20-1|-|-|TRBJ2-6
CSAPRPGAGANVLTF
TGCAGTGCCCCCCGGCCGGGGGCTGGGGCCAACGTCCTGACTTTC
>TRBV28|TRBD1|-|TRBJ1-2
CASYITGTAYGYTF
TGTGCCAGCTACATAACCGGGACAGCTTATGGCTACACCTTC
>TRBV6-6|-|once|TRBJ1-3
CASSPGPELALSGNTIYF
TGTGCCAGCAGTCCCGGGCCAGAGCTTGCTCTCTCTGGAAACACCATATATTTT
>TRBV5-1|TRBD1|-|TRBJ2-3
CASSLGGRQGAAFGTDTQYF
TGCGCCAGCAGCTTAGGGGGGAGACAGGGGGCTGCTTTCGGCACAGATACGCAGTATTTT
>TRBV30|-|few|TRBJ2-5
CAWSMVAREETQYF
TGTGCCTGGAGTATGGTAGCACGGGAGGAGACCCAGTACTTC
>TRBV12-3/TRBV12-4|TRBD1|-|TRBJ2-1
CASSLRDRYEQFF
TGTGCCAGCAGTTTAAGGGACAGGTATGAGCAGTTCTTC
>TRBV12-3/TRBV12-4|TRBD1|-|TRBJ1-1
CASRSTGGTEAFF
TGTGCCAGCAGGTCTACAGGGGGCACTGAAGCTTTCTTT
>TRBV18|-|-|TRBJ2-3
CASSPPGSFTDTQYF
TGTGCCAGCTCACCCCCGGGTTCCTTCACAGATACGCAGTATTTT
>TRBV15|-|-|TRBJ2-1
CATSRDPGNEQFF
TGTGCCACCAGCAGAGATCCGGGAAATGAGCAGTTCTTC
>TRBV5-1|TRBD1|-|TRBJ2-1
CASSSGQGSYNEQFF
TGCGCCAGCAGCTCAGGACAGGGGTCGTACAATGAGCAGTTCTTC
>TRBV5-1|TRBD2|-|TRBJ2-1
CASSLGGSGGNNEQFF
TGCGCCAGCAGCTTGGGGGGGAGCGGGGGCAACAATGAGCAGTTCTTC
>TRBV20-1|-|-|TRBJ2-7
CSARGATGSYEQYF
TGCAGTGCTAGGGGGGCCACCGGATCCTACGAGCAGTACTTC
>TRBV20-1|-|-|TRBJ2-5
CSARDYGPKETQYF
TGCAGTGCTAGAGACTATGGCCCAAAAGAGACCCAGTACTTC
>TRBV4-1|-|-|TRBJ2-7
CASSQVWGTHYEQYF
TGCGCCAGCAGCCAAGTTTGGGGGACCCATTACGAGCAGTACTTC
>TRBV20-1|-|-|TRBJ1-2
CSAPKQGQMANYGYTF
TGCAGTGCCCCTAAACAGGGACAAATGGCTAACTATGGCTACACCTTC
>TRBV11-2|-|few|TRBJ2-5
CASSPSRGQYQETQYF
TGTGCCAGCAGCCCTAGTCGTGGACAGTACCAAGAGACCCAGTACTTC
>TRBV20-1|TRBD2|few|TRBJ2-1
CSAELAGENEQFF
TGCAGTGCTGAACTAGCGGGAGAGAATGAGCAGTTCTTC
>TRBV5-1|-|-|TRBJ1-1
CASSPDGNTEAFF
TGCGCCAGCAGCCCGGACGGTAACACTGAAGCTTTCTTT
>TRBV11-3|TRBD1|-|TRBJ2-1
CASSPGQGNYNEQFF
TGTGCCAGCAGCCCCGGACAGGGAAATTACAATGAGCAGTTCTTC